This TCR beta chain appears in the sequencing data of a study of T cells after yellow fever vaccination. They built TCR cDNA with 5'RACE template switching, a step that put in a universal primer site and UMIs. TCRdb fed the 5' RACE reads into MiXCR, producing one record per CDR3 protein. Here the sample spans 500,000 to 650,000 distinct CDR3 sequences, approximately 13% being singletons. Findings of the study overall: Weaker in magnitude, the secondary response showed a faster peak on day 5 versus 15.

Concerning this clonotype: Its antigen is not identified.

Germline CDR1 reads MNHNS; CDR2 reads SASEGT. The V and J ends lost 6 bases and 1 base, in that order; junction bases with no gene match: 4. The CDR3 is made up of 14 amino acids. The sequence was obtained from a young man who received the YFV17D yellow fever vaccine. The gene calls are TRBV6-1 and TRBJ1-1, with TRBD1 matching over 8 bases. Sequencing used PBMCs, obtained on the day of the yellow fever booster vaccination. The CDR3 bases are TGTGCCAGCAGACCGACAGGGGAGAACACTGAAGCTTTCTTT. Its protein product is CASRPTGENTEAFF.